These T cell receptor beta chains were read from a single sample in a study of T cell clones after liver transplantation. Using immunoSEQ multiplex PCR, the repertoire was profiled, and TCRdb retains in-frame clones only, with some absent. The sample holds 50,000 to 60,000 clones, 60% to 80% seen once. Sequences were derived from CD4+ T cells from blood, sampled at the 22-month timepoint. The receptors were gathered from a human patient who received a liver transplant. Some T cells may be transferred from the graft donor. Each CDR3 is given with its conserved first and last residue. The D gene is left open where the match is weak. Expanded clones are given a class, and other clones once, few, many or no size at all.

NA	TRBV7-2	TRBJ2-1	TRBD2	CASSLGLAGGTGEQFF	TGTGCCAGCAGCTTAGGTCTAGCGGGGGGTACGGGTGAGCAGTTCTTC
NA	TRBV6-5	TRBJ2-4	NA	CASSRTGNIQYF	TGTGCCAGCAGCCGTACAGGGAACATTCAGTACTTC
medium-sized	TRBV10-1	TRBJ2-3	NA	CASKASGTDTQYF	TGCGCCAGCAAGGCCTCCGGCACAGATACGCAGTATTTT
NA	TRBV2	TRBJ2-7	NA	CASSDGGYEQYF	TGTGCCAGCAGTGATGGGGGCTACGAGCAGTACTTC
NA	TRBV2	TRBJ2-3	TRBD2	CASPREGTSTDTQYF	TGTGCCAGCCCCCGGGAGGGGACCAGCACAGATACGCAGTATTTT
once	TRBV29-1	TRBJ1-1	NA	CSVEQIPGTEAFF	TGCAGCGTTGAACAAATCCCGGGAACTGAAGCTTTCTTT
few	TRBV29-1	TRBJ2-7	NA	CSVNGAGVGEQYF	TGCAGCGTTAATGGGGCAGGGGTAGGCGAGCAGTACTTC
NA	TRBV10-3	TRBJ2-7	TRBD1	CAISGGQDYEQYF	TGTGCCATCAGTGGGGGACAGGATTACGAGCAGTACTTC
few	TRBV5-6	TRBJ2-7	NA	CASSNDPGAYEQYF	TGTGCCAGCAGCAACGACCCCGGGGCCTACGAGCAGTACTTC
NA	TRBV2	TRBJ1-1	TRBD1	CASEGDSGNTEAFF	TGTGCCAGCGAGGGGGACAGCGGGAACACTGAAGCTTTCTTT
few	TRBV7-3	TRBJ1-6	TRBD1	CASSRGGAGSPLHF	TGTGCCAGCAGCCGAGGGGGCGCAGGCTCACCCCTCCACTTT
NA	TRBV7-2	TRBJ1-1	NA	CASSLGTRTTEAFF	TGTGCCAGCAGCTTAGGGACCCGAACCACTGAAGCTTTCTTT
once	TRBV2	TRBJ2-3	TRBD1	CASSWTGGKSTDTQYF	TGTGCCAGCAGTTGGACAGGGGGCAAAAGCACAGATACGCAGTATTTT
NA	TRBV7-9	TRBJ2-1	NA	CASSLVDRSYNEQFF	TGTGCCAGCAGCTTAGTCGACAGGAGCTACAATGAGCAGTTCTTC
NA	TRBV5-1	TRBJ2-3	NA	CASSSLESTDTQYF	TGCGCCAGCAGCTCACTAGAGAGCACAGATACGCAGTATTTT
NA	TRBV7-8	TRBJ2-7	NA	CASQEVGGVSEQYF	TGTGCCAGCCAGGAGGTGGGCGGGGTGAGTGAGCAGTACTTC
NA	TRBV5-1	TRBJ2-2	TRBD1	CASSYRDRAIGELFF	TGCGCCAGCAGCTACCGGGACAGGGCAATCGGGGAGCTGTTTTTT
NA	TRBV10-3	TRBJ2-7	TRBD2	CAITTAPSGGSYEQYF	TGTGCCATCACCACGGCGCCTAGCGGGGGCTCCTACGAGCAGTACTTC
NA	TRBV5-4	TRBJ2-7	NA	CASSLDVSSSYEQYF	TGTGCCAGCAGCCTGGACGTCTCGAGCTCCTACGAGCAGTACTTC
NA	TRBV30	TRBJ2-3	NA	CAWSAAADTQYF	TGTGCCTGGAGTGCAGCCGCAGATACGCAGTATTTT
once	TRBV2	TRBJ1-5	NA	CASSVGRASNQPQHF	TGTGCCAGCAGTGTAGGCAGGGCTAGCAATCAGCCCCAGCATTTT
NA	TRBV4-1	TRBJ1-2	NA	CASSQDGRNYGYTF	TGCGCCAGCAGCCAAGATGGGAGGAACTATGGCTACACCTTC
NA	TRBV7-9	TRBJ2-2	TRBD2	CASSLASGGPTGELFF	TGTGCCAGCAGCTTAGCTAGCGGGGGGCCAACCGGGGAGCTGTTTTTT
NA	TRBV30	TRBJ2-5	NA	CAWSFRQGRETQYF	TGTGCCTGGAGTTTTCGGCAGGGGAGGGAGACCCAGTACTTC
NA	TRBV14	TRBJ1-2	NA	CASSQDQLYGYTF	TGTGCCAGCAGCCAAGATCAACTCTATGGCTACACCTTC
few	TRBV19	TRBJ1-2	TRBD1	CASSRDRPNYGYTF	TGTGCCAGTAGTCGGGACAGGCCGAACTATGGCTACACCTTC
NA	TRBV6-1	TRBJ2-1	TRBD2	CAGGDYNEQFF	TGTGCCGGGGGGGACTACAATGAGCAGTTCTTC
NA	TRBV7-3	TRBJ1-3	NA	CASSPGASASGNTIYF	TGTGCCAGCAGCCCCGGGGCGTCAGCATCTGGAAACACCATATATTTT
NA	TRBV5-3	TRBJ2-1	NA	CARSLKGDEQFF	TGTGCCAGAAGCTTGAAAGGGGATGAGCAGTTCTTC
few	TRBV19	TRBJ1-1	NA	CASRVGPEAFF	TGTGCCAGTAGGGTAGGACCTGAAGCTTTCTTT
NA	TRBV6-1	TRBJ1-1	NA	CASSDWGNTEAFF	TGTGCCAGCAGTGACTGGGGGAACACTGAAGCTTTCTTT
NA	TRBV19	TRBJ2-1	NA	CASSTGYNEQFF	TGTGCCAGTAGCACCGGTTACAATGAGCAGTTCTTC
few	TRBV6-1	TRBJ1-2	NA	CASSEGGGLNYGYTF	TGTGCCAGCAGTGAAGGTGGGGGGCTCAACTATGGCTACACCTTC
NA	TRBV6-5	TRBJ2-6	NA	CASSYRRQYGANVLTF	TGTGCCAGCAGTTACCGGAGACAGTACGGGGCCAACGTCCTGACTTTC
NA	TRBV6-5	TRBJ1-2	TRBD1	CASSYDRGYGYTF	TGTGCCAGCAGTTACGACAGGGGCTATGGCTACACCTTC